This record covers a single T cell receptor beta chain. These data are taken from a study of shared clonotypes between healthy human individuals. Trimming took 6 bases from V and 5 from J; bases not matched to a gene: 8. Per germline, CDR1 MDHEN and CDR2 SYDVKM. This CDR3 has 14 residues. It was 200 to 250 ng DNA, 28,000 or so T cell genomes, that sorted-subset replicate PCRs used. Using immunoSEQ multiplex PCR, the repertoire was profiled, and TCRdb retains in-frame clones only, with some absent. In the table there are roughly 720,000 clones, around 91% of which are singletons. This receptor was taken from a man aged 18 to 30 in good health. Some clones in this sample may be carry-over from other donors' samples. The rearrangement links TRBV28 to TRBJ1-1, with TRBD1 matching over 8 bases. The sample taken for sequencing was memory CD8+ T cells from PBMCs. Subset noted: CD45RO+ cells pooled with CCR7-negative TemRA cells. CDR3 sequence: CASSSDTGGTEAFF. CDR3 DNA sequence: TGTGCCAGCAGCTCCGATACAGGGGGAACTGAAGCTTTCTTT.